These T cell receptor beta chains were read from a single sample in a study of shared clonotypes between healthy human individuals. TCRdb's copy holds only in-frame clones and misses some; the assay was immunoSEQ multiplex PCR. The sample shows roughly 2,500,000 clones, approximately 94% of them seen only once. Sequencing was carried out using naive CD4+ T cells from PBMCs. The receptors were sampled from a man between 18 and 35 years old in good health. Some clones in this sample may be carry-over from other donors' samples. The CDR3 runs from the conserved cysteine through the conserved F or W. A D gene is named only where the DNA matches it firmly. Clone size, where shown, is once, few, many, or a class for clones that have expanded.

v_call	d_call	clone_size	j_call	cdr3_nt	cdr3_aa
TRBV6-4	TRBD1	.	TRBJ2-1	TGTGCCAGCAGCGCCGGGGACAGGGTCTACAATGAGCAGTTCTTC	CASSAGDRVYNEQFF
TRBV5-1	.	few	TRBJ2-3	TGCGCCAGCAGCTTGGGGTCAGATACGCAGTATTTT	CASSLGSDTQYF
TRBV5-1	.	.	TRBJ2-1	TGCGCCAGCAGCTTGGGAGTAGTGGGATACAATGAGCAGTTCTTC	CASSLGVVGYNEQFF
TRBV4-1	.	.	TRBJ1-1	TGCGCCAGCAGCCAAGATATTTATACGAACACTGAAGCTTTCTTT	CASSQDIYTNTEAFF
TRBV5-1	.	.	TRBJ2-1	TGCGCCAGCAGCCCTGACAGCACCATCTATGAGCAGTTCTTC	CASSPDSTIYEQFF
TRBV18	.	.	TRBJ2-6	TGTGCCAGCTCAAGCCGGGCGGAAGGGGCCAACGTCCTGACTTTC	CASSSRAEGANVLTF
TRBV27	.	.	TRBJ2-7	TGTGCCAGCAAAATAACTGCAGGACTCTACTACGAGCAGTACTTC	CASKITAGLYYEQYF
TRBV19	.	.	TRBJ2-2	TGTGCCAGTAGTGCTAGGGGACGTGCCGGGGAGCTGTTTTTT	CASSARGRAGELFF
TRBV4-1	.	.	TRBJ2-2	TGCGCCAGCAGCCAAGCCACAGGCTGGAACACCGGGGAGCTGTTTTTT	CASSQATGWNTGELFF
TRBV7-2	.	.	TRBJ2-5	TGTGCCAGCAGCCCGGGGAGTGGGGAGCAGTACTTC	CASSPGSGEQYF
TRBV19	.	.	TRBJ2-2	TGTGCCAGTACCCTGGGACTTGGTACCGGGGAGCTGTTTTTT	CASTLGLGTGELFF
TRBV27	.	.	TRBJ2-5	TGTGCCACCCAATCCTGGCACCAAGAGACCCAGTACTTC	CATQSWHQETQYF
TRBV5-1	.	.	TRBJ2-3	TGCGCCAGCAGCTTGGGCGGGTCTTCTAGCACAGATACGCAGTATTTT	CASSLGGSSSTDTQYF
TRBV6-4	.	once	TRBJ1-2	TGTGCCAGCAGTGACTCGACGGGCCGGGGCTACACCTTC	CASSDSTGRGYTF
TRBV10-3	TRBD2	once	TRBJ2-3	TGTGCCATCAGTCCCGCACTAGCGGGAGTAGGAGATACGCAGTATTTT	CAISPALAGVGDTQYF
TRBV5-4	.	.	TRBJ2-1	TGTGCCAGCAGCCCGACAGTTACCCTCCGAAACAATGAGCAGTTCTTC	CASSPTVTLRNNEQFF
TRBV5-4	.	.	TRBJ2-3	TGTGCCAGCAGCTTGGCGGGGGGCCGACCCACAGATACGCAGTATTTT	CASSLAGGRPTDTQYF
TRBV19	TRBD2	.	TRBJ2-4	TGTGCCAGTAGTACCAGCCTTGTAGCGGGCTCTCCCACGGGCAAAAACATTCAGTACTTC	CASSTSLVAGSPTGKNIQYF
TRBV28	.	.	TRBJ2-2	TGTGCCAGCTCACGCTGGGACACCGGGGAGCTGTTTTTT	CASSRWDTGELFF
TRBV7-9	TRBD1	.	TRBJ2-3	TGTGCCAGCAGCTTATATTCAGGGGGCGCGGGAGATACGCAGTATTTT	CASSLYSGGAGDTQYF
TRBV6-6	TRBD1	.	TRBJ2-3	TGTGCCAGCAGTTACTCGGGACAGGCCTACACAGATACGCAGTATTTT	CASSYSGQAYTDTQYF
TRBV2	.	.	TRBJ1-2	TGTGCCAGCAGCCTGGCGGTAGATGTGGGGGGCTACACCTTC	CASSLAVDVGGYTF
TRBV30	.	.	TRBJ1-2	TGTGCCTGGAGTGTTGAGACATCCCATGGCTACACCTTC	CAWSVETSHGYTF
TRBV5-1	TRBD1	.	TRBJ2-7	TGCGCCAGCAGCTCCTCAGACAGGGGGCGCACCTACGAGCAGTACTTC	CASSSSDRGRTYEQYF
TRBV13	TRBD2	once	TRBJ2-7	TGTGCCAGCAGCTTACGAGTAGCGGGGGTTGCCTACGAGCAGTACTTC	CASSLRVAGVAYEQYF
TRBV6-1	.	.	TRBJ1-5	TGTGCCAGCAGTGAAAGCGACTGGTATCCCCAGCATTTT	CASSESDWYPQHF
TRBV5-6	.	.	TRBJ2-3	TGTGCCAGCAGCCCCAGGACTGCCCGTAGCACAGATACGCAGTATTTT	CASSPRTARSTDTQYF